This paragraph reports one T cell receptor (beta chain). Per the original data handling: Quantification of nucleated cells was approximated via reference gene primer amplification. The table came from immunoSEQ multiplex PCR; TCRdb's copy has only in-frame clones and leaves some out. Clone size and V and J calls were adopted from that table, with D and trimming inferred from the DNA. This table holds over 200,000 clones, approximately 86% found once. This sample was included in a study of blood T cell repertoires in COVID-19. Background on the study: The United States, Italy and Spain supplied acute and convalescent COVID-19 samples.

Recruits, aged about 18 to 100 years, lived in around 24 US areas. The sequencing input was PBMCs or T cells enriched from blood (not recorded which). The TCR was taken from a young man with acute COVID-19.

CDR3 DNA sequence: TGTGCCAGCAGTTTGCTAGCGGGACTGCGCGACAATGAGCAGTTCTTC. It translates to CASSLLAGLRDNEQFF. The chain links TRBV28 to TRBJ2-1, with 9 bases identical to TRBD2. The trim removed 3 bases at V and 5 bases at J, leaving 8 bases unmatched. The germline CDR1 and CDR2 sequences are MDHEN and SYDVKM. This CDR3 comprises 16 residues.